This record concerns one TCR beta chain sequence. This sample was included in a study of OX40 agonist ivuxolimab in advanced cancers. The CDR3 totals 19 residues. Germline CDR1 MNHEY, CDR2 SMNVEV (reference sequence). Trimming took 2 bases from V and 3 from J; bases not matched to a gene: 16. The protocol was immunoSEQ multiplex PCR, while the TCRdb copy is restricted to in-frame clones and leaves out a portion. In the table there are about 41,000 clones, approximately 86% of which are singletons. With autoimmune disease history or systemic immunosuppression, patients were excluded. The TCR originated in an adult with an advanced solid tumor such as melanoma, head and neck, liver or kidney cancer. This chain joins TRBV27 and TRBJ1-1, with 9 bases matching TRBD1. The material sequenced was CD4+ or CD8+ T cells sorted from blood, taken in a trial of the OX40 agonist ivuxolimab. The CDR3 region has the DNA TGTGCCAGCAGTTTAACACACGCACAGGGGGCGGGGTTTCACACTGAAGCTTTCTTT. Protein: CASSLTHAQGAGFHTEAFF.